The 16 T cell receptor beta chains in this list originate from one sample, sequenced in a study of cytomegalovirus exposure and HLA in healthy donors. The PCR ran on 60 Vbeta and 13 Jbeta primers. Sequencing was performed with immunoSEQ multiplex PCR; in TCRdb, only in-frame clones are kept and a portion is missing. The sample yields roughly 170,000 clones, roughly 75% seen once. Material: PBMCs. All receptors come from a female donor in good health and CMV-seronegative.

The chain carries TRBV30 and TRBJ2-7; 9 bases align to TRBD1. Trimming at V came to 2 bases and at J to 4 bases, leaving 9 bases not matched to a gene. The CDR3 is 15 residues long. Germline V CDR1 and CDR2: GTSNPN, SVGIG (reference sequence). The CDR3 region has the DNA TGTGCCTGGAGTCCTGGGCGCGGACAGGGGTACGAGCAGTACTTC. It specifies CAWSPGRGQGYEQYF.

The genes are TRBV5-8 and TRBJ1-2, with TRBD1 identical over 7 bases. Germline trimming cut 1 base from V and 5 bases from J; bases unmatched to any gene: 5. Germline-derived CDR1 and CDR2 are SGHTS and YDEGEE. CDR3 length equals 14 residues. The CDR3 sequence: CASSLTGVRYGYTF. In DNA form, the CDR3 reads TGTGCCAGCAGCTTGACAGGGGTTCGGTATGGCTACACCTTC.

The chain couples TRBV5-8 to TRBJ1-2; TRBD1 agrees at 12 bases. This CDR3 spans 16 amino acids. Germline V lookup: CDR1 SGHTS, CDR2 YDEGEE. Losses at the gene ends were 4 bases for V and 7 bases for J; bases not matched to a gene: 11. The CDR3: CASSLGTGGDSGGYTF. The CDR3 region has the DNA TGTGCCAGCAGCCTCGGGACAGGGGGCGATAGCGGTGGCTACACCTTC.

The V gene is TRBV6-6, the J gene TRBJ1-4; TRBD1 is a possible D gene (5 bases). The CDR3 contains 16 residues. The V gene lost 5 bases and the J gene lost 0 bases, with 13 bases spanning the gap. CDR1 MNHNY and CDR2 SVGAGI come from the germline V gene (reference sequence). The DNA of the CDR3 is TGTGCCAGCAGTCGAGATACAGGTGCAACTAATGAAAAACTGTTTTTT. It is translated as CASSRDTGATNEKLFF.

CDR3 loop: CASSFVGGEKLFF. DNA of the CDR3: TGTGCCAGCAGCTTCGTCGGGGGTGAAAAACTGTTTTTT. The chain recombines TRBV7-9 with TRBJ1-4, with D perhaps matching TRBD1 (5 bases). V lost 3 bases and J 7 bases, leaving 9 bases between the germline ends. This CDR3 region has 13 residues. Germline loops: CDR1 SEHNR, CDR2 FQNEAQ (reference sequence).

The chain employs TRBV7-9 and TRBJ2-2; D is perhaps TRBD1 (5 bases). V was clipped by 10 bases and J by 2 bases, with 14 bases between them. Germline V gene data show CDR1 as SEHNR and CDR2 as FQNEAQ (reference sequence). This CDR3 region has 14 residues. The CDR3, as DNA: TGTGCCACCAAAAACGGACAAAACACCGGGGAGCTGTTTTTT. Its translation is CATKNGQNTGELFF.

A word on this clone: One end of the junction is discordant with germline, which a read error may explain. At the DNA level, this CDR3 is encoded by other sequences in the same sample as well. The genes are TRBV10-3 and TRBJ1-4; D is unresolved. Germline V lookup: CDR1 ENHRY, CDR2 SYGVKD. There are 14 residues in the CDR3. CDR3 amino acids: CAISDSATNEKLFF. The DNA for the CDR3 is TGTGCCATCAGCGACTCTGCAACTAATGAAAAACTGTTCTTT.

J is TRBJ2-1 and V is TRBV4-3, with D perhaps matching TRBD2 (6 bases). Germline assignment: CDR1 LGHNA and CDR2 YSLEER. Trimming removed 0 bases from V and 6 bases from J, with 18 bases in between. There are 17 residues in the CDR3. CDR3 bases: TGCGCCAGCAGCCAAGAAATATGGCGGGGCGGGGTCAATGAGCAGTTCTTC. Amino acids: CASSQEIWRGGVNEQFF.

The rearrangement uses TRBV5-3 and TRBJ1-5; 8 bases align to TRBD1. TRBV5-3 is identified as an open reading frame with a role that is uncertain. The CDR3 consists of 18 residues. The V gene end was trimmed by 4 bases and the J gene end by 4 bases; junction bases not matched to a gene: 16. The CDR3, as DNA: TGTGCCAGAAGCGATCCTCCTCACTACAACAGGGGGAATCAGCCCCAGCATTTT. Residues: CARSDPPHYNRGNQPQHF.

The chain has TRBV2 and TRBJ2-6; D is possibly TRBD2 (5 bases). Trimming took 5 bases from V and 1 from J, leaving 12 bases between them. The CDR3 contains 16 residues. The V gene's germline CDR1 is SNHLY and CDR2 FYNNEI. CDR3 DNA: TGTGCCAGCAGTCTGATCGGGGTTTCTGGGGCCAACGTCCTGACTTTC. It codes for CASSLIGVSGANVLTF.

The gene calls are TRBV4-2 and TRBJ2-7, with D possibly matching TRBD1 (6 bases). Germline V gene lookup returns CDR1 LGHNA and CDR2 YNFKEQ. The CDR3 totals 16 residues. Trimming left V 0 bases short and J 1 base short, with 13 bases between. DNA of the CDR3: TGTGCCAGCAGCCAAGATCAGGACAGCGTATCCTACGAGCAGTACTTC. Its translation is CASSQDQDSVSYEQYF.

J is TRBJ2-5 and V is TRBV27; TRBD1 aligns across 7 bases. V lost 3 bases and J lost 5; bases outside the gene matches: 18. Per the germline V gene, CDR1 is MNHEY and CDR2 is SMNVEV (reference sequence). The CDR3 length is 18 residues. The CDR3 region has the DNA TGTGCCAGCAGTTTTGTGCCTTGGACAGGCCACCACGGGGAGACCCAGTACTTC. This encodes CASSFVPWTGHHGETQYF.

This clone was detected only a few times. J is TRBJ2-1 and V is TRBV4-1; TRBD2 aligns across 12 bases. Germline V gene sequence: CDR1 MGHRA, CDR2 YSYEKL. V dropped 4 bases and J dropped 8; count of bases not matched to a gene: 9. The CDR3 consists of 16 residues. This CDR3 is CASSPHGLAGTDEQFF. In nucleotides, the CDR3 is TGCGCCAGCAGCCCGCATGGACTAGCGGGAACCGATGAGCAGTTCTTC.

V gene TRBV6-6 combines with J gene TRBJ2-3, with D possibly TRBD2 on 6 matching bases. Germline V gives CDR1 MNHNY, CDR2 SVGAGI (reference sequence). V lost 4 bases and J 0 bases, leaving 11 bases between the germline ends. The CDR3 is 15 amino acids. CDR3 in DNA: TGTGCCAGCAGTTCACCTGCGGGGAGCACAGATACGCAGTATTTT. It is translated as CASSSPAGSTDTQYF.

This clone has only one observation. CDR3 region: CASSSGHPYEQYF. In nucleotides, the CDR3 is TGTGCCAGCAGCTCTGGACACCCCTACGAGCAGTACTTC. J is TRBJ2-7 and V is TRBV7-6; perhaps TRBD1 as D (5 bases). This CDR3 region has 13 residues. V was clipped by 4 bases and J by 2 bases, with 9 bases between them. The germline V gene has CDR1 SGHVS and CDR2 FNYEAQ. The entire variable domain, with the rest obtained from reference TRBV7-6 and TRBJ2-7, is as follows: GAGVSQSPRYKVTKRGQDVALRCDPISGHVSLYWYRQALGQGPEFLTYFNYEAQQDKSGLPNDRFSAERPEGSISTLTIQRTEQRDSAMYRCASSSGHPYEQYFGPGTRLTVT.

The chain recombines TRBV9 with TRBJ2-3; TRBD2 matches 10 bases. The junction had 1 base not matched to a gene; V was cut back by 1 base and J by 2 bases. Germline CDR1 and CDR2: SGDLS and YYNGEE. This CDR3 is built from 15 residues. The CDR3 bases are TGTGCCAGCAGCGTAAGCGGGGGGGCCACAGATACGCAGTATTTT. It encodes CASSVSGGATDTQYF.